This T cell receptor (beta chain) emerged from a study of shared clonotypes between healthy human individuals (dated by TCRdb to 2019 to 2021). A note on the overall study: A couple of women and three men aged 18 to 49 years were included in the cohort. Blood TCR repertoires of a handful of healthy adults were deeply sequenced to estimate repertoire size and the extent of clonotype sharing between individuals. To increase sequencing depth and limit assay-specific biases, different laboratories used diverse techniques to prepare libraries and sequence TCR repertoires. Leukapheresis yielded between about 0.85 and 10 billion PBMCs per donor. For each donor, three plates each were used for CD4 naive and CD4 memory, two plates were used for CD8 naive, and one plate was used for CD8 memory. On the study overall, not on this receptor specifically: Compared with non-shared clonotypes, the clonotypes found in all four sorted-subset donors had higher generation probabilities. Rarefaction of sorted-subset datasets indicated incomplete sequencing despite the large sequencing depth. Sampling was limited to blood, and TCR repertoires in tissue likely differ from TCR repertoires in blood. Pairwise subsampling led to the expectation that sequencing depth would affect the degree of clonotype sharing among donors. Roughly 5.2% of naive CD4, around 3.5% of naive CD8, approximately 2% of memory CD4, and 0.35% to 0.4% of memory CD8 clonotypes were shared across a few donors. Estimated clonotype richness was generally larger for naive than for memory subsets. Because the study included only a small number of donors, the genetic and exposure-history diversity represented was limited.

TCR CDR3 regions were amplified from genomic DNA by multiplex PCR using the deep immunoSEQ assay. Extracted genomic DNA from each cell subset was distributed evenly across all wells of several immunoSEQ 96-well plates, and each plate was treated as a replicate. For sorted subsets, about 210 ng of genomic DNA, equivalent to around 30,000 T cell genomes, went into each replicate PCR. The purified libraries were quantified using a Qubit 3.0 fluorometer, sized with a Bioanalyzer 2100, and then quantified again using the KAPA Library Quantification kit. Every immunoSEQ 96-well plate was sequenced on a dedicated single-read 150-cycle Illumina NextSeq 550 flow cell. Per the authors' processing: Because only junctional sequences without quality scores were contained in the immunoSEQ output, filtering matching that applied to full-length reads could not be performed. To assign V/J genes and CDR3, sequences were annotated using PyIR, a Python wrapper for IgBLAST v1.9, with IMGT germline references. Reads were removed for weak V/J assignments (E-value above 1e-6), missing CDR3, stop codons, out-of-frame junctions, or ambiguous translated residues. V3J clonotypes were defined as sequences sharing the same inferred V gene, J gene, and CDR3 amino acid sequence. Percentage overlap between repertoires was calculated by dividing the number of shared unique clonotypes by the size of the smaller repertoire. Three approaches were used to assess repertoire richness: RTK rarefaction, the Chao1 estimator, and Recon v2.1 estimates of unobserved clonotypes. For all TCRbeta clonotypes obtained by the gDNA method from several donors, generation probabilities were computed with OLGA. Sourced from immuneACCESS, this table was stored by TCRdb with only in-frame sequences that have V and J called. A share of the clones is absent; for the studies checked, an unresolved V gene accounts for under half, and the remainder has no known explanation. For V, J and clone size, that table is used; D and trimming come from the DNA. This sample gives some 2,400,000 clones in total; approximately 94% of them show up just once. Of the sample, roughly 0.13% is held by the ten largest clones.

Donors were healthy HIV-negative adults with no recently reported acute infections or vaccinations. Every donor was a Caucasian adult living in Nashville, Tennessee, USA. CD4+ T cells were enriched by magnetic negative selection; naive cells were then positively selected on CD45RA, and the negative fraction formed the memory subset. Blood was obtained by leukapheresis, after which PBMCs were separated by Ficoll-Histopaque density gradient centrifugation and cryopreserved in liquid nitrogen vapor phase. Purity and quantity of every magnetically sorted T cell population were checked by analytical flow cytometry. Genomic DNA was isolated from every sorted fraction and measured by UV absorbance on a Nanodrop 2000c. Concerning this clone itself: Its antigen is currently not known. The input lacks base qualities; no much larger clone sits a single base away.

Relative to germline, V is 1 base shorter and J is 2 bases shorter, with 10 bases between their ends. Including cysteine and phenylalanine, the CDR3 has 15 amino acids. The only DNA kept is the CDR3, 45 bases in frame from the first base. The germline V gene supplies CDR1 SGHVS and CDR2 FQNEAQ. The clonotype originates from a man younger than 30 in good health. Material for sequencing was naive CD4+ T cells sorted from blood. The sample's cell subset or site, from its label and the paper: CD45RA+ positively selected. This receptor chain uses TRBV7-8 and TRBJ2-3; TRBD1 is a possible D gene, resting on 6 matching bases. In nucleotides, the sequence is TGTGCCAGCAGCTTAGACAGGGAGAACACAGATACGCAGTATTTT. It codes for CASSLDRENTDTQYF.